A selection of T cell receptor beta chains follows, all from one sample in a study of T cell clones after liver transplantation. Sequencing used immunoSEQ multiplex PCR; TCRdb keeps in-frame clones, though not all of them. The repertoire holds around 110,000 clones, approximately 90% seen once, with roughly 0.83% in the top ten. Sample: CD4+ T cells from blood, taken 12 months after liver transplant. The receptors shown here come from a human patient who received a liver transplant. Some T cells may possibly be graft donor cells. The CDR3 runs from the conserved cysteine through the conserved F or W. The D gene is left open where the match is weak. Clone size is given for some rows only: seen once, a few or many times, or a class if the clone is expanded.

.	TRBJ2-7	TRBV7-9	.	TGTGCCAGCAGCTCAACGGACCGGACGACCTACGAGCAGTACTTC	CASSSTDRTTYEQYF
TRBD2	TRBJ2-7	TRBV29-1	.	TGCAGCGTTGATTGGGGATCTAGCGGGAGCCAGTACGAGCAGTACTTC	CSVDWGSSGSQYEQYF
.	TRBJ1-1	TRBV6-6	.	TGTGCCAGCAGGATACAGCAGGTGAACACTGAAGCTTTCTTT	CASRIQQVNTEAFF
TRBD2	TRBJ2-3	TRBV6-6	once	TGTGCCAGCAGTTCCGTAGCGGGGGATACGCAGTATTTT	CASSSVAGDTQYF
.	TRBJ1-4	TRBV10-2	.	TGCGCCACCAACAGTGGCGGGCAGGATGAAAAACTGTTTTTT	CATNSGGQDEKLFF
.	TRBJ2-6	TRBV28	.	TGTGCCAGCAGCCTTGGGCAGGGTGGGTACTCTGGGGCCAACGTCCTGACTTTC	CASSLGQGGYSGANVLTF
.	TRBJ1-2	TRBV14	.	TGTGCCAGCAGCCAAGATTTCGGATCGGTATTTGGCTACACCTTC	CASSQDFGSVFGYTF
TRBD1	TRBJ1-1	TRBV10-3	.	TGTGCCATCAGGGGGGGACAGGGGAACACTGAAGCTTTCTTT	CAIRGGQGNTEAFF
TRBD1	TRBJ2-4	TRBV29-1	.	TGCAGCGTTGGAGGGGGACAGGGAATAGCCAAAAACATTCAGTACTTC	CSVGGGQGIAKNIQYF
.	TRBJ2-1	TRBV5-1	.	TGCGCCAGCAGCTGGGTGGAGTTGAGCTCCTACAATGAGCAGTTCTTC	CASSWVELSSYNEQFF
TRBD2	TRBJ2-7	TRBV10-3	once	TGTGCCATCAGTGGGACTAGCGGGAGTGGCGAGCAGTACTTC	CAISGTSGSGEQYF
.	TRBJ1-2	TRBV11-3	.	TGTGCCAGCAGCTTAGGATCAGCTTTAAACTATGGCTACACCTTC	CASSLGSALNYGYTF
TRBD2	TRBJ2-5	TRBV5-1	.	TGCGCCAGCAGCCCGGGACTAGCGGGAAAACAAGAGACCCAGTACTTC	CASSPGLAGKQETQYF
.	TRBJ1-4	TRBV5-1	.	TGCGCCAGCAGCCCGGACGGATCTAATGAAAAACTGTTTTTT	CASSPDGSNEKLFF
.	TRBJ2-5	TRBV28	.	TGTGCCAGCAGTTTACGGGAGACCCAGTACTTC	CASSLRETQYF
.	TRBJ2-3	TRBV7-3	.	TGTGCCAGCAGCTTAGGGCGGACAGATACGCAGTATTTT	CASSLGRTDTQYF
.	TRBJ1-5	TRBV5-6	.	TGTGCCAGCAGCATACAGGTCCCGGGGGAGCATCAGCCCCAGCATTTT	CASSIQVPGEHQPQHF
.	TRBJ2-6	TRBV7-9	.	TGTGCCAGCAGCTTACGAGGGAGTGGAAGTGGGGCCAACGTCCTGACTTTC	CASSLRGSGSGANVLTF
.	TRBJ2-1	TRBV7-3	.	TGTGCCAGCAGCTCACTTAGCGGAAGCTCCTACAATGAGCAGTTCTTC	CASSSLSGSSYNEQFF
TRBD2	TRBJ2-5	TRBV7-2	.	TGTGCCAGCAGCTTCGGACTAGCGGGAGGTTCTAGAGAGACCCAGTACTTC	CASSFGLAGGSRETQYF
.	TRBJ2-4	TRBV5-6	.	TGTGCCAGCAGCTTGGCCGGGCTAGCCAAAAACATTCAGTACTTC	CASSLAGLAKNIQYF
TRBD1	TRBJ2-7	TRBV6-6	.	TGTGCCAGCAGTTACAACCGACAGGGGACCTACGAGCAGTACTTC	CASSYNRQGTYEQYF
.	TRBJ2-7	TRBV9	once	TGTGCCAGCAGTCTCCGACCGGGCGGGGAGTACGAGCAGTACTTC	CASSLRPGGEYEQYF
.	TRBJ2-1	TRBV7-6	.	TGTGCCAGCAGCTCTCTGGGTAACTCCTACAATGAGCAGTTCTTC	CASSSLGNSYNEQFF
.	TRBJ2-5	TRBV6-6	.	TGTGCCAGCAGTTATTACCCGAGAGAGACCCAGTACTTC	CASSYYPRETQYF
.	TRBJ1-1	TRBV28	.	TGTGCCAGCAGTTTACTAGTGGACGAAGCTTTCTTT	CASSLLVDEAFF
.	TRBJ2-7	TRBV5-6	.	TGTGCCAGCAGCTTAAGGGTAGCGGACTCCTACGAGCAGTACTTC	CASSLRVADSYEQYF
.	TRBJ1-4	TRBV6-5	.	TGTGCCAGCCGGGAGCAGGGACTAAATGAAAAACTGTTTTTT	CASREQGLNEKLFF
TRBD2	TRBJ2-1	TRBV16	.	TGTGCCAGCAGCCCGAAACTAGCGGGAGCGGAGGAGCAGTTCTTC	CASSPKLAGAEEQFF
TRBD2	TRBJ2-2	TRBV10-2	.	TGCGCCGCACCCTTCCCCCCTCGGGGGGGGACCGGGGAGCTGTTTTTT	CAAPFPPRGGTGELFF
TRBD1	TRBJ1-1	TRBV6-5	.	TGTGCCAGCAGTGCCAACAGGGGGAGCACTGAAGCTTTCTTT	CASSANRGSTEAFF
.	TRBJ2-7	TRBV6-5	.	TGTGCCAGCAGTTTCGGACCATCCAACGCGAATTACGAGCAGTACTTC	CASSFGPSNANYEQYF
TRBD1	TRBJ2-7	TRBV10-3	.	TGTGCCATCGGACGGGACAGGGTCTCCTACGAGCAGTACTTC	CAIGRDRVSYEQYF
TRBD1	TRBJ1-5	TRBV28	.	TGTGCCAGCAGTCACGGACAGGGAATGGGACAGCCCCAGCATTTT	CASSHGQGMGQPQHF
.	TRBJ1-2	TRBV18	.	TGTGCCAGCTCACCAGCACAGAACCTAAACTATGGCTACACCTTC	CASSPAQNLNYGYTF
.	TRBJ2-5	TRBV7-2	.	TGTGCCAGCAGGAGAGTGGGAGAGACCCAGTACTTC	CASRRVGETQYF
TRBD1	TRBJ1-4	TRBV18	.	TGTGCCAGCTCCCTTACGACAGGGGGAACTAATGAAAAACTGTTTTTT	CASSLTTGGTNEKLFF
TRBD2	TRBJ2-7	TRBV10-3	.	TGTGCCATCAGTGGCGGGGGGACTAGGACGGTAGAGCAGTACTTC	CAISGGGTRTVEQYF
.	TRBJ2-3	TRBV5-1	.	TGCGCCAGCAGCTTGACTATGTACACAGATACGCAGTATTTT	CASSLTMYTDTQYF
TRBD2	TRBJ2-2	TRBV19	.	TGTGCCAGTAGCGTAGCGGGAGCGAACACCGGGGAGCTGTTTTTT	CASSVAGANTGELFF
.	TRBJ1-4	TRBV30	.	TGTGCCTGGAGTCCAGGGACGACTAATGAAAAACTGTTTTTT	CAWSPGTTNEKLFF
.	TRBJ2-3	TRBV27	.	TGTGCCAGCAGCCCCTTCGGGGGAAGGATGGATAAAGATACGCAGTATTTT	CASSPFGGRMDKDTQYF
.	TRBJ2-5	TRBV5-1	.	TGCGCCAGCAGCATGGGAGCCACGGAGACCCAGTACTTC	CASSMGATETQYF
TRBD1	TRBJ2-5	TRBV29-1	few	TGCAGCGCCGGGACAGGGCAAGAGACCCAGTACTTC	CSAGTGQETQYF
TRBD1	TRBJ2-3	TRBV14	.	TGTGCCAGCAGCTCACAGGGGGCAAGGTCCACAGATACGCAGTATTTT	CASSSQGARSTDTQYF
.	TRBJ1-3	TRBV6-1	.	TGTGCCAGCAGTGATGGACAGGGAAACACCATATATTTT	CASSDGQGNTIYF
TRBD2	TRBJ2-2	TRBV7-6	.	TGTGCCAGCAGCTCAACCGCGGTAGCGGGATTCCCCGGGGAGCTGTTTTTT	CASSSTAVAGFPGELFF
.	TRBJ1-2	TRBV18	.	TGTGCCAGCTCACCACTGGGTGTGAATCATGGCTACACCTTC	CASSPLGVNHGYTF
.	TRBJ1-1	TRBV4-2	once	TGTGCCAGCAGCCAAGCTCCGATCGGCACTGAAGCTTTCTTT	CASSQAPIGTEAFF